The rows below give T cell receptor beta chains drawn from one sample of a study of blood T cell repertoires in COVID-19. The data were produced by immunoSEQ multiplex PCR, yet TCRdb's version contains in-frame clones alone and is incomplete. The sample consists of 100,000 to 150,000 clones, more than 70% of them appearing once. The sequenced sample consisted of peripheral blood. The receptor set was obtained from a human donor in a cohort sampled during active COVID-19. CDR3s include the opening cysteine and the closing phenylalanine or tryptophan. A D gene is named only where the DNA matches it firmly. Clone size appears in some rows only: once, few, many, or a class for an expanded clone.

TRBV24-1	TRBD2	TRBJ2-3	.	CATSEGPRGTSGGATDTQYF	TGTGCCACCAGTGAGGGGCCACGGGGAACTAGCGGAGGGGCCACAGATACGCAGTATTTT
TRBV3-1/TRBV3-2	.	TRBJ2-7	few	CASSQRGGSYEQYF	TGTGCCAGCAGCCAGCGAGGGGGTTCCTACGAGCAGTACTTC
TRBV5-6	.	TRBJ1-4	.	CASSPDRATNEKLFF	TGTGCCAGCAGCCCCGACAGAGCAACTAATGAAAAACTGTTTTTT
TRBV2	TRBD2	TRBJ2-5	.	CASNRLAGGEETQYF	TGTGCCAGCAACCGACTAGCGGGGGGAGAAGAGACCCAGTACTTC
TRBV28	.	TRBJ1-4	.	CASGIAVHEKLFF	TGTGCCAGCGGTATCGCAGTCCATGAAAAACTGTTTTTT
TRBV2	TRBD2	TRBJ2-7	.	CASSLLAGEGEQYF	TGTGCCAGCAGCCTACTAGCGGGGGAAGGCGAGCAGTACTTC
TRBV27	.	TRBJ2-7	.	CASSQRTFSSYEQYF	TGTGCCAGCAGCCAGCGGACTTTTAGCTCCTACGAGCAGTACTTC
TRBV5-1	.	TRBJ1-2	few	CASRQGFGYTF	TGCGCCAGCAGGCAGGGCTTTGGCTACACCTTC
TRBV5-6	TRBD1	TRBJ2-7	.	CASSSPDRGYEQYF	TGTGCCAGCAGCTCCCCGGACAGGGGTTACGAGCAGTACTTC
TRBV11-3	.	TRBJ2-1	.	CASSLTLYNEQFF	TGTGCCAGCAGCTTAACTCTTTACAATGAGCAGTTCTTC
TRBV4-2	TRBD2	TRBJ2-7	few	CASSQDLGDYMTYEQYF	TGTGCCAGCAGCCAAGATCTTGGGGACTATATGACCTACGAGCAGTACTTC
TRBV5-6	.	TRBJ1-6	.	CASSLVRGSPLHF	TGTGCCAGCAGCTTGGTTAGGGGTTCACCCCTCCACTTT
TRBV6-2/TRBV6-3	.	TRBJ2-7	.	CASSTSRAPYEQYF	TGTGCCAGCAGTACCTCCCGAGCCCCCTACGAGCAGTACTTC
TRBV14	.	TRBJ2-7	.	CASSLSTGFYEQYF	TGTGCCAGCAGCTTATCGACAGGTTTCTACGAGCAGTACTTC
TRBV27	TRBD1	TRBJ1-3	.	CASSLSRQGANTIYF	TGTGCCAGCAGTTTATCTCGACAGGGGGCGAACACCATATATTTT
TRBV3-1/TRBV3-2	.	TRBJ2-7	.	CASSQVAGKAFYEQYF	TGTGCCAGCAGCCAAGTTGCAGGGAAGGCGTTCTACGAGCAGTACTTC
TRBV14	.	TRBJ2-7	.	CASSQAGIEQYF	TGTGCCAGCAGCCAAGCGGGAATCGAGCAGTACTTC
TRBV27	TRBD2	TRBJ2-1	.	CASSSLAGGSNEQFF	TGTGCCAGCAGTTCCTTAGCGGGAGGCTCCAATGAGCAGTTCTTC
TRBV28	.	TRBJ1-6	.	CASSSGQTYNSPLHF	TGTGCCAGCAGTTCCGGACAGACTTATAATTCACCCCTCCACTTT
TRBV7-9	TRBD2	TRBJ2-1	.	CASSPRAAGGYNEQFF	TGTGCCAGCAGCCCTCGGGCAGCGGGGGGCTACAATGAGCAGTTCTTC
TRBV6-5	.	TRBJ2-7	.	CASRGPAYEQYF	TGTGCCAGCAGGGGGCCTGCCTACGAGCAGTACTTC
TRBV13	TRBD1	TRBJ2-7	large	CASSSAGTGVVEQYF	TGTGCCAGCAGCTCTGCCGGGACAGGGGTGGTCGAGCAGTACTTC
TRBV7-2	.	TRBJ1-5	.	CASSFIRGVNQPQHF	TGTGCCAGCAGCTTTATCAGGGGAGTAAATCAGCCCCAGCATTTT
TRBV4-1	.	TRBJ2-7	.	CASSQERRDHEQYF	TGCGCCAGCAGCCAAGAACGGAGGGACCACGAGCAGTACTTC
TRBV30	.	TRBJ1-2	once	CAWSVSGNYGYTF	TGTGCCTGGAGTGTGTCAGGGAACTATGGCTACACCTTC
TRBV9	.	TRBJ2-7	.	CASSLGHLGTYEQYF	TGTGCCAGCAGCCTCGGACATCTCGGAACCTACGAGCAGTACTTC
TRBV28	TRBD2	TRBJ2-1	.	CASSLGGVAFF	TGTGCCAGCAGTTTAGGGGGGGTGGCGTTCTTC
TRBV27	TRBD1	TRBJ2-7	.	CASSVRQGPSYEQYF	TGTGCCAGCAGTGTAAGACAGGGACCAAGCTACGAGCAGTACTTC
TRBV20-1	TRBD2	TRBJ2-7	.	CSASSGGSHEQYF	TGCAGTGCTAGTTCCGGCGGGAGTCACGAGCAGTACTTC
TRBV5-8	.	TRBJ2-7	.	CASSLYLAAAYEQYF	TGTGCCAGCAGCTTGTACTTAGCGGCGGCTTACGAGCAGTACTTC
TRBV6-1	.	TRBJ2-7	.	CASSEAQALRYEQYF	TGTGCCAGCAGTGAAGCCCAGGCGCTCAGGTACGAGCAGTACTTC
TRBV3-1/TRBV3-2	TRBD2	TRBJ2-7	.	CASSQPTGLAGLYEQYF	TGTGCCAGCAGCCAACCTACAGGACTAGCGGGACTTTACGAGCAGTACTTC
TRBV7-8	TRBD2	TRBJ2-1	.	CASSWGGLAGGLVDEQFF	TGTGCCAGCAGCTGGGGGGGACTAGCGGGAGGGCTGGTAGATGAGCAGTTCTTC
TRBV18	.	TRBJ1-6	.	CASSPMGQDNSPLHF	TGTGCCAGCTCACCAATGGGACAAGATAATTCACCCCTCCACTTT
TRBV18	TRBD2	TRBJ2-7	once	CASSPGTSGRNEQYF	TGTGCCAGCTCACCAGGGACTAGCGGGAGAAACGAGCAGTACTTC
TRBV6-5	TRBD2	TRBJ2-7	.	CASSYKAGGPYEQYF	TGTGCCAGCAGTTACAAGGCGGGAGGCCCCTACGAGCAGTACTTC
TRBV5-3	TRBD2	TRBJ2-7	few	CARSPGLAGGCEQYF	TGTGCCAGAAGCCCGGGACTAGCGGGAGGATGCGAGCAGTACTTC
TRBV5-4	TRBD2	TRBJ2-7	.	CASSLNAAGGEQYF	TGTGCCAGCAGCTTGAACGCCGCGGGAGGCGAGCAGTACTTC
TRBV10-3	.	TRBJ1-1	.	CAITSFGAPEAFF	TGTGCCATCACCAGTTTTGGGGCCCCTGAAGCTTTCTTT
TRBV2	.	TRBJ1-1	.	CASSVGQSNTEAFF	TGTGCCAGCAGTGTAGGACAGTCGAACACTGAAGCTTTCTTT
TRBV27	.	TRBJ1-1	.	CASSLRGLTTEAFF	TGTGCCAGCAGTTTGCGGGGTTTGACCACTGAAGCTTTCTTT
TRBV4-2	.	TRBJ1-6	few	CASSQGAPGNSPLHF	TGTGCCAGCAGCCAAGGGGCGCCTGGTAATTCACCCCTCCACTTT
TRBV21-1	.	TRBJ2-6	.	CASSKLGAAFSGANVLTF	TGTGCCAGCAGCAAACTGGGGGCGGCCTTCTCTGGGGCCAACGTCCTGACTTTC
TRBV28	.	TRBJ1-2	once	CASSAAGVNYGYTF	TGTGCCAGCAGTGCTGCAGGGGTAAACTATGGCTACACCTTC
TRBV7-3	TRBD1	TRBJ2-7	.	CASSWDSYEQYF	TGTGCCAGCAGCTGGGACAGCTACGAGCAGTACTTC
TRBV6-1	TRBD1	TRBJ2-7	.	CASSEAQGSSYEQYF	TGTGCCAGCAGTGAAGCACAGGGGAGCTCCTACGAGCAGTACTTC
TRBV9	.	TRBJ1-1	.	CASSVDRMNTEAFF	TGTGCCAGCAGCGTAGACAGGATGAACACTGAAGCTTTCTTT
TRBV7-9	TRBD2	TRBJ2-7	medium-sized	CASSLDVAGGNEQYF	TGTGCCAGCAGCTTAGACGTGGCGGGAGGGAACGAGCAGTACTTC
TRBV5-1	.	TRBJ2-5	.	CASSPRWGVQETQYF	TGCGCCAGCAGCCCGAGGTGGGGAGTCCAAGAGACCCAGTACTTC